The table lists the clone carrying this TCR beta chain with a few counts. The antigen is unknown. Germline trimming cut 3 bases from V and 8 bases from J; bases unmatched to any gene: 7. Germline loops: CDR1 SGHRS, CDR2 YFSETQ. The CDR3 covers 16 residues. The use of a sample-barcoded 5' primer and a J-beta primer mix characterized a second PCR of roughly 6 to 11 cycles. TCRdb processed the 5' RACE reads anew with MiXCR; each CDR3 protein has one entry. The sample carries about 940,000 distinct CDR3 sequences, about 44% recorded once. This entry comes from a study of blood T cells in healthy people across ages. General study points: Possibly confounding the expanded clonotype changes was the fact that donor CMV status was unknown.

The TCR originated in a man aged 25-45 years in good health. Source material: blood. The chain links TRBV5-1 to TRBJ2-4, with 14 bases that match TRBD2. The CDR3 nucleotides read TGCGCCAGCAGCTCGACTAGCGGGGGGGTCGGGGACATTCAGTACTTC. Its protein is CASSSTSGGVGDIQYF.